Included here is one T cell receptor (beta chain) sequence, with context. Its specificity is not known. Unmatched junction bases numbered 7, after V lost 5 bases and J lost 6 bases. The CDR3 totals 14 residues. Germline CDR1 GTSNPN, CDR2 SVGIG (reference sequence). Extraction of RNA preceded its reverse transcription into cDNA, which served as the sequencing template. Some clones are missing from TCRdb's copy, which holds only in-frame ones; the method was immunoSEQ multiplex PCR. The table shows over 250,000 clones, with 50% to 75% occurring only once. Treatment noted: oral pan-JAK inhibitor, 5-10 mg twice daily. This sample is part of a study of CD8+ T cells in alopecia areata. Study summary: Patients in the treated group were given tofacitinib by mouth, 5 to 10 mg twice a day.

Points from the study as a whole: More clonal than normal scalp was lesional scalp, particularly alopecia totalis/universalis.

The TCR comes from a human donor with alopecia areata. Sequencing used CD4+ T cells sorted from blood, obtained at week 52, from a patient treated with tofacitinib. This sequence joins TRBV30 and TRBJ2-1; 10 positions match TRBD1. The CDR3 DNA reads TGTGCCTGGGTGACAGGGGGCCCCCTCAATGAGCAGTTCTTC. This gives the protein CAWVTGGPLNEQFF.